These 3 T cell receptor beta chains were all obtained from the same sample, sequenced in a study of Ad26.COV2.S vaccination and SARS-CoV-2 variants. Profiled with immunoSEQ multiplex PCR; TCRdb holds only in-frame clones, not every one. The data contain some 370,000 clones, 83% of them singletons. Treatment meaning: roughly 18 received Ad26.COV2.S at low or high dose, single or two shots; about 5 received placebo; per-sample allocation not given. Sampling happened 63 days after the first vaccine or placebo injection. The starting material was peripheral blood, obtained in a trial of Ad26.COV2.S vaccine versus placebo. The receptors stem from a person between 18 and 59 years old who received the Ad26.COV2.S COVID-19 vaccine or a placebo.

This chain connects TRBV7-2 to TRBJ1-2, with D unclear. Germline loops: CDR1 SGHTA, CDR2 FQGNSA. The CDR3 is 15 residues long. Trimming left V 6 bases short and J 1 base short, with 15 bases between. The CDR3 region is CASSLSLGLNYGYTF. The DNA of the CDR3 is TGTGCCAGCAGTTTGTCATTGGGCCTTAACTATGGCTACACCTTC.

The chain links TRBV7-9 to TRBJ1-3, with a weak D call TRBD1 (5 bases). CDR3 length: 16 amino acids. V was pared by 1 base and J by 2 bases, with 12 bases between. Germline CDR1 is SEHNR and CDR2 is FQNEAQ (reference sequence). CDR3 DNA: TGTGCCAGCAGCTTAGATGATCCCAGGGCTGGAAACACCATATATTTT. Amino acid sequence: CASSLDDPRAGNTIYF.

V usage is TRBV12-3 or TRBV12-4 and J usage is TRBJ2-1, with 7 bases that match TRBD1. Losses at the gene ends were 4 bases for V and 14 bases for J; bases not matched to a gene: 8. This CDR3 region has 12 residues. The CDR3 loop is CASSSSTGSEFF. CDR3 DNA: TGTGCCAGCAGTTCGTCGACAGGGTCCGAGTTCTTC.